The T cell receptor beta chain under discussion was sequenced for a study of T cell responses to AZD1222 COVID-19 vaccine. Whole-study results and caveats: The number of AZD1222 recipients seropositive at baseline was only 5 to 7. There were mostly white British donors and more females than males, and clonal diversity was possibly underestimated.

This CDR3 is 16 amino acids long. Germline lookup yields CDR1 SGDLS and CDR2 YYNGEE. Trimming removed 0 bases from V and 0 bases from J, with 11 bases in between. Measured with immunoSEQ multiplex PCR; TCRdb has only the in-frame clones, and not every one. This table has approximately 99,000 clones, around 84% appearing once. A word on this clone: The antigen is not known.

The gene calls are TRBV9 and TRBJ2-3; D gene unclear. The sequence came from an adult in good health. The sequences come from peripheral blood, collected on day 0 of AZD1222 vaccination. The CDR3 DNA follows: TGTGCCAGCAGCGTAGAAGATACACCGAGCACAGATACGCAGTATTTT. Protein: CASSVEDTPSTDTQYF. Variable domain in full (rest from reference TRBV9 and TRBJ2-3): DSGVTQTPKHLITATGQRVTLRCSPRSGDLSVYWYQQSLDQGLQFLIQYYNGEERAKGNILERFSAQQFPDLHSELNLSSLELGDSALYFCASSVEDTPSTDTQYFGPGTRLTVL.